One and the same sample provided the 9 T cell receptor beta chains below, sequenced in a study of cytomegalovirus exposure and HLA in healthy donors. The PCR used 60 Vbeta and 13 Jbeta primers. Method: immunoSEQ multiplex PCR; TCRdb's copy keeps in-frame clones and lacks some. The sample lists 130,000 to 150,000 clones; roughly 78% were seen once. The sample comprised PBMCs. The receptor source for this set is a man aged 30-40 years in good health and CMV-seronegative.

J is TRBJ1-2 and V is TRBV28, with D maybe TRBD1 (6 bases). The length of the CDR3 is 15 residues. Germline V gene data show CDR1 as MDHEN and CDR2 as SYDVKM. Trimming took 4 bases from V and 7 from J, leaving 19 bases between them. CDR3 amino acids: CASSSAPTGRGGYTF. The CDR3 DNA reads TGTGCCAGCAGTTCCGCCCCTACAGGGCGAGGTGGCTACACCTTC.

V and J are TRBV2 and TRBJ2-7; a possible D gene is TRBD1 (5 bases). The ends were cut back, 8 bases at V and 1 base at J, with 12 bases in the middle. CDR1 and CDR2 from the germline V gene are SNHLY and FYNNEI. The CDR3 has 13 residues. CDR3 protein: CASGAGLSYEQYF. Here the CDR3 DNA reads TGTGCCAGCGGGGCCGGGTTATCCTACGAGCAGTACTTC.

The V call is TRBV2, the J call TRBJ2-1, with no clear D. CDR3 length: 13 residues. Trimming took 5 bases from V and 10 from J, leaving 15 bases between them. The germline CDR1 and CDR2 sequences are SNHLY and FYNNEI. CDR3 amino acids: CASSSRLAAEQFF. The DNA for the CDR3 is TGTGCCAGCAGTTCAAGACTGGCGGCGGAGCAGTTCTTC.

The rearrangement links TRBV28 to TRBJ2-7; maybe TRBD2 (5 bases). This CDR3 has 12 residues. CDR1 MDHEN and CDR2 SYDVKM come from the germline V gene. V lost 4 bases, J lost 5 bases, and 9 bases lay in between. The CDR3 region is CASSSRGNEQYF. The CDR3 DNA is TGTGCCAGCAGTTCCCGGGGAAACGAGCAGTACTTC.

The chain links TRBV18 to TRBJ1-1, with 9 bases fitting TRBD1. V trimming: 6 bases; J trimming: 6 bases; junction bases outside the gene matches: 5. Germline loops: CDR1 KGHSH, CDR2 LQKENI. The CDR3 loop spans 13 amino acids. This CDR3 reads CASSWDRVAEAFF. CDR3 nucleotide sequence: TGTGCCAGCTCCTGGGACAGGGTCGCTGAAGCTTTCTTT.

This clone was picked up a small number of times. The chain links TRBV20-1 to TRBJ2-1, with a weak D call TRBD2 (5 bases). Germline V gene sequence: CDR1 DFQATT, CDR2 SNEGSKA (reference sequence). V lost 5 bases to trimming and J lost 9 bases, with 11 bases between them. The CDR3 length is 11 residues. CDR3 bases: TGCAGTGCTGTCGGGGTTCCTGAGCAGTTCTTC. This encodes CSAVGVPEQFF.

The chain links TRBV5-6 to TRBJ2-3; TRBD1 aligns across 7 bases. Germline CDR1 SGHDT, CDR2 YYEEEE. This CDR3 has 16 residues. Trimming cost V 4 bases and J 2 bases; bases outside gene matches: 10. Here the CDR3 reads CASSVLRDSHTDTQYF. CDR3 coding DNA: TGTGCCAGCAGCGTACTCCGGGACAGCCACACAGATACGCAGTATTTT.

There are a few counts of this clone. The rearrangement joins TRBV4-1 to TRBJ2-3, with TRBD2 as a possible D gene (6 bases). The CDR3 runs 17 residues. V was cut by 0 bases and J by 2 bases, with 15 bases left in between. Germline V gives CDR1 MGHRA, CDR2 YSYEKL. CDR3 coding DNA: TGCGCCAGCAGCCAAGATCGGGCGGGGATTTTCACAGATACGCAGTATTTT. Its protein is CASSQDRAGIFTDTQYF.

The chain recombines TRBV7-9 with TRBJ2-5, with 8 bases that match TRBD2. J lost 1 base, V lost 3 bases, and 7 bases had no gene match. The CDR3 totals 16 residues. CDR1 is SEHNR, CDR2 FQNEAQ, per germline (reference sequence). The DNA for the CDR3 is TGTGCCAGCAGCTTTTACGGGGGGGGGCCCCAAGAGACCCAGTACTTC. Amino acid sequence: CASSFYGGGPQETQYF. The complete variable domain, with remaining parts taken from reference TRBV7-9 and TRBJ2-5, reads DTGVSQNPRHKITKRGQNVTFRCDPISEHNRLYWYRQTLGQGPEFLTYFQNEAQLEKSRLLSDRFSAERPKGSFSTLEIQRTEQGDSAMYLCASSFYGGGPQETQYFGPGTRLLVL.